The entry that follows covers one T cell receptor (beta chain) sequence. The antigen remains unidentified. This entry comes from a study of cytomegalovirus exposure and HLA in healthy donors. The repertoire was sequenced with immunoSEQ multiplex PCR; TCRdb's copy has only in-frame clones and lacks some. This table holds about 130,000 clones, roughly 89% found once. Notes on the study in general: Most TCRs appeared rarely, but some public TCRs recurred in many donors. Among TCR beta chains, those listed as cytomegalovirus-associated numbered over 150.

CDR1 and CDR2 from the germline V gene are MNHEY and SMNVEV (reference sequence). The germline V and J ends were trimmed by 3 bases and 4 bases, with 12 bases remaining between them. The length of the CDR3 is 15 residues. The chain links TRBV27 to TRBJ1-4; D is unclear. The receptor was isolated from a woman in her late teens or twenties in good health and CMV-seronegative. The sample taken for sequencing was PBMCs. The CDR3 here is CASSFIQMFNEKLFF. DNA for the CDR3: TGTGCCAGCAGTTTCATACAGATGTTTAATGAAAAACTGTTTTTT. The variable domain in full, completed from reference TRBV27 and TRBJ1-4, reads EAQVTQNPRYLITVTGKKLTVTCSQNMNHEYMSWYRQDPGLGLRQIYYSMNVEVTDKGDVPEGYKVSRKEKRNFPLILESPSPNQTSLYFCASSFIQMFNEKLFFGSGTQLSVL.